The clone carrying this T cell receptor (beta chain) appeared a few times. Antigen specificity is unknown. Researchers reported that TCR beta cDNA libraries carried unique molecular identifiers. Researchers reported about 500,000 cDNA molecules coming from about 0.98 to 11 million T cells. Each CDR3 protein gets one entry after TCRdb re-called the PCR reads with MiXCR. The sample shows hundreds of thousands of distinct CDR3 sequences, approximately 57% of them seen only once. Trimming removed 3 bases from V and 0 bases from J, with 18 bases in between. This CDR3 comprises 17 residues. The germline CDR1 and CDR2 sequences are MNHNS and SASEGT. This record belongs to a study of post-analysis software for immune sequencing data. Study-level results: Higher frequency in patients than in controls was seen for a handful of TRBV segments, with TRBV5-6, TRBV5-1 and TRBV20-1 among them. Comparison with controls showed significantly lower normalized Chao1 diversity in multiple sclerosis patients.

The TCR was taken from a girl aged 5 to 17 with multiple sclerosis. Material: blood. The chain is built from TRBV6-1 and TRBJ2-7, with D unclear. The CDR3 region has the DNA TGTGCCAGCAGTGAGGGCGTATTAACCATGAGCTCCTACGAGCAGTACTTC. Translating it yields CASSEGVLTMSSYEQYF.